These 32 T cell receptor beta chains share one sample of origin, sequenced in a study of Ad26.COV2.S vaccination and SARS-CoV-2 variants. Clones were read by immunoSEQ multiplex PCR, and TCRdb kept only the in-frame ones, dropping some. The sample shows approximately 410,000 clones, around 92% of them seen only once. The treatment here: 15 to 20 received Ad26.COV2.S at low or high dose, single or two shots; 5 received placebo; per-sample allocation not given. Samples came from day 63 after the first vaccine or placebo injection. The specimen comprised peripheral blood, sampled in a trial of Ad26.COV2.S vaccine versus placebo. These receptors were obtained from a person between 18 and 65 years old who received the Ad26.COV2.S COVID-19 vaccine or a placebo.

The rearrangement uses TRBV5-1 and TRBJ1-2; 9 bases match TRBD1. V dropped 7 bases and J dropped 8; count of bases not matched to a gene: 9. CDR1 is SGHRS, CDR2 YFSETQ, per germline. The CDR3 runs 13 residues. CDR3 loop: CASAMDRGAGYTF. DNA for the CDR3: TGCGCCAGCGCCATGGACAGGGGCGCAGGCTACACCTTC. Full variable domain (missing parts from reference TRBV5-1 and TRBJ1-2): KAGVTQTPRYLIKTRGQQVTLSCSPISGHRSVSWYQQTPGQGLQFLFEYFSETQRNKGNFPGRFSGRQFSNSRSEMNVSTLELGDSALYLCASAMDRGAGYTFGSGTRLTVV.

This chain connects TRBV29-1 to TRBJ2-7; 8 positions agree with TRBD2. Germline V gene data show CDR1 as SQVTM and CDR2 as ANQGSEA. This CDR3 comprises 13 residues. Trimming cost V 7 bases and J 6 bases; bases outside gene matches: 11. The CDR3: CSGQAGVTLEQYF. DNA for the CDR3: TGCAGCGGACAAGCGGGGGTAACCCTCGAGCAGTACTTC.

This clone came up a few times. This rearrangement joins TRBV23-1 to TRBJ1-1; no clear D. TRBV23-1 qualifies as an ORF whose function is uncertain. CDR3 length: 13 amino acids. The V end lost 8 bases, the J end lost 1 base, and 11 bases lay between the germline ends. CDR3 nucleotides: TGCGCCAGCGCTGGGGAACAGAACACTGAAGCTTTCTTT. It is translated as CASAGEQNTEAFF.

The chain has TRBV29-1 and TRBJ2-3; 7 nucleotides line up with TRBD2. J gave up 4 bases and V 8 bases, and 15 bases lay outside the gene matches. From germline, CDR1 is SQVTM and CDR2 ANQGSEA. The CDR3 loop spans 15 amino acids. The CDR3 reads CSLAGVGVAADTQYF. The DNA of the CDR3 is TGCAGCTTGGCGGGGGTCGGGGTGGCGGCAGATACGCAGTATTTT.

The chain employs TRBV10-1 and TRBJ2-1; no definite D call. V was shortened by 4 bases and J by 4 bases, with 8 bases between the two germline ends. The germline V gene has CDR1 WNHNN and CDR2 SYGVQD (reference sequence). The CDR3 has 13 amino acids. In DNA, the CDR3 is TGCGCCAGCAGTGTCAGCAGGTACAATGAGCAGTTCTTC. It specifies CASSVSRYNEQFF.

The chain employs TRBV6-1 and TRBJ2-4; D not resolved. This CDR3 has 14 amino acids. Trimming left V 2 bases short and J 0 bases short, with 5 bases between. Looked up from germline, CDR1 is MNHNS and CDR2 is SASEGT. The CDR3 region is CASSESEAKNIQYF. The CDR3 bases are TGTGCCAGCAGTGAATCAGAAGCCAAAAACATTCAGTACTTC.

The table lists this clone with a count of one. This chain links TRBV7-2 with TRBJ2-5, with 13 bases identical to TRBD2. This CDR3 region has 18 residues. With V trimmed by 3 bases and J by 5 bases, 12 bases remained unmatched. From germline, CDR1 is SGHTA and CDR2 FQGNSA. The CDR3 region is CASSLGRTSGGVMETQYF. As DNA, the CDR3 is TGTGCCAGCAGCTTGGGGAGAACTAGCGGGGGGGTGATGGAGACCCAGTACTTC. Full variable domain (outside the CDR3, taken from reference TRBV7-2 and TRBJ2-5): GAGVSQSPSNKVTEKGKDVELRCDPISGHTALYWYRQSLGQGLEFLIYFQGNSAPDKSGLPSDRFSAERTGGSVSTLTIQRTQQEDSAVYLCASSLGRTSGGVMETQYFGPGTRLLVL.

V is TRBV11-2 and J is TRBJ2-7; 9 nucleotides line up with TRBD1. J lost 2 bases, V lost 0 bases, and 2 bases had no gene match. The germline gives CDR1 SGHAT, CDR2 FQNNGV. The CDR3 consists of 15 residues. The CDR3 coding sequence is TGTGCCAGCAGCTTAGAACAGGGGGCTCCCTACGAGCAGTACTTC. Encoded protein: CASSLEQGAPYEQYF.

V and J are TRBV29-1 and TRBJ2-7; 9 positions match TRBD2. Germline V lookup: CDR1 SQVTM, CDR2 ANQGSEA. The V gene end was trimmed by 1 base and the J gene end by 3 bases; junction bases not matched to a gene: 4. The CDR3 loop spans 14 amino acids. The DNA for the CDR3 is TGCAGCGTTGAAGGGGCGGGAGGGGTCTACGAGCAGTACTTC. It is translated as CSVEGAGGVYEQYF.

The rearrangement links TRBV6-2 or TRBV6-3 to TRBJ1-2, with D possibly TRBD1 on 5 matching bases. Looked up from germline, CDR1 is MNHEY and CDR2 is SVGEGT. The CDR3 length is 14 residues. V lost 4 bases and J lost 4, with 13 bases in between. CDR3 DNA: TGTGCCAGCAGTTCCTCGGGACGGCCCTATGGCTACACCTTC. Residues: CASSSSGRPYGYTF.

This rearrangement joins TRBV28 to TRBJ1-1; possible D gene TRBD1, 6 bases. The germline V gene has CDR1 MDHEN and CDR2 SYDVKM. Trimming removed 3 bases from V and 0 bases from J, with 17 bases in between. The CDR3 length is 17 residues. The CDR3 nucleotides are TGTGCCAGCAGTTTCAGCTATCTCTGGGACATGAACACTGAAGCTTTCTTT. Its translation is CASSFSYLWDMNTEAFF.

V and J are TRBV7-2 and TRBJ1-5; 9 positions match TRBD1. Germline V CDR1 and CDR2: SGHTA, FQGNSA. J gave up 1 base and V 5 bases, and 3 bases lay outside the gene matches. The CDR3 length is 15 residues. The chain's CDR3 is CASSTTGGSNQPQHF. CDR3 nucleotides: TGTGCCAGCAGCACCACAGGGGGCAGCAATCAGCCCCAGCATTTT.

The chain has TRBV21-1 and TRBJ2-1; the table calls TRBD1, which could not be checked here. TRBV21-1 is tagged as a pseudogene. The CDR3 spans 15 residues. The CDR3 protein is CASSKGQGNRNEQFF. CDR3 nucleotide sequence: TGTGCCAGCAGCAAAGGACAGGGAAATCGCAATGAGCAGTTCTTC.

CDR3 sequence (DNA): TGTGCCAGCAGACAGGGGTTGGGTGGCTACACCTTC. Protein sequence: CASRQGLGGYTF. The chain is built from TRBV3-1 (or the pseudogene TRBV3-2) and TRBJ1-2; 7 bases align to TRBD1. The CDR3 has 12 amino acids. Germline trimming cut 6 bases from V and 7 bases from J; bases unmatched to any gene: 5. The germline V gene encodes CDR1 LGHDT and CDR2 YNNKEL (reference sequence).

V and J are TRBV6-2 or TRBV6-3 and TRBJ2-7, with D perhaps matching TRBD1 (6 bases). The CDR3 loop spans 16 amino acids. The germline CDR1 and CDR2 sequences are MNHEY and SVGEGT. With 2 bases removed from V and 4 bases from J, the gap between germline ends came to 18 bases. Here the CDR3 reads CASSYGGRGIGYEQYF. DNA for the CDR3: TGTGCCAGCAGTTACGGGGGCAGGGGAATCGGTTACGAGCAGTACTTC.

The chain is built from TRBV7-9 and TRBJ1-5, with a weak D call TRBD1 (5 bases). This CDR3 region has 15 residues. V was pared by 2 bases and J by 3 bases, with 11 bases between. Germline V gene sequence: CDR1 SEHNR, CDR2 FQNEAQ (reference sequence). CDR3 DNA sequence: TGTGCCAGCAGCTTACGGCAGGGAGACAATCAGCCCCAGCATTTT. This encodes CASSLRQGDNQPQHF.

This chain uses TRBV18 with TRBJ1-5; 8 bases are shared with TRBD1. This CDR3 contains 15 residues. CDR1 is KGHSH, CDR2 LQKENI, per germline. The V and J ends lost 3 bases and 7 bases, in that order; junction bases with no gene match: 8. CDR3 nucleotide sequence: TGTGCCAGCTCACCCACAGGGGGTTCAGGACAGCCCCAGCATTTT. Its translation is CASSPTGGSGQPQHF.

This chain uses TRBV27 with TRBJ1-5; perhaps TRBD1 as D (5 bases). Per the germline V gene, CDR1 is MNHEY and CDR2 is SMNVEV (reference sequence). This CDR3 contains 16 residues. Trimming cost V 3 bases and J 1 base, with 13 bases left between them. CDR3 amino acids: CASSFRGDESNQPQHF. CDR3 bases: TGTGCCAGCAGTTTCCGAGGGGATGAAAGCAATCAGCCCCAGCATTTT.

Only one count was recorded for this clone. The rearrangement links TRBV7-9 to TRBJ1-1; D not resolved. Germline CDR1 reads SEHNR; CDR2 reads FQNEAQ (reference sequence). The CDR3 consists of 12 residues. Deletions cut 5 bases from V and 3 bases from J, with 7 bases between. CDR3 sequence (DNA): TGTGCCAGCAGCGCCTCCTACACTGAAGCTTTCTTT. This translates into CASSASYTEAFF.

This chain uses TRBV2 with TRBJ2-7; 12 bases are a match to TRBD1. This CDR3 has 15 residues. CDR1 and CDR2 (germline): SNHLY, FYNNEI. Trimming at V came to 8 bases and at J to 3 bases, leaving 8 bases not matched to a gene. CDR3 in amino acids: CASSTGTGGSYEQYF. CDR3 nucleotides: TGTGCCAGCTCGACCGGGACAGGGGGCAGCTACGAGCAGTACTTC. Full variable domain (remainder filled in from reference TRBV2 and TRBJ2-7): EPEVTQTPSHQVTQMGQEVILRCVPISNHLYFYWYRQILGQKVEFLVSFYNNEISEKSEIFDDQFSVERPDGSNFTLKIRSTKLEDSAMYFCASSTGTGGSYEQYFGPGTRLTVT.

This chain uses TRBV9 with TRBJ1-4; no firm D call. CDR3 size: 15 residues. The germline V gene has CDR1 SGDLS and CDR2 YYNGEE. The V end was cut by 3 bases, the J end by 7 bases, with 16 bases between. The CDR3 sequence is CASSASQARGEKLFF. The DNA of the CDR3 is TGTGCCAGCAGCGCCTCGCAAGCACGGGGTGAAAAACTGTTTTTT.

V and J are TRBV28 and TRBJ1-4; D ambiguous. Germline lookup yields CDR1 MDHEN and CDR2 SYDVKM. This CDR3 is built from 10 residues. Trimming removed 10 bases from V and 5 bases from J, with 5 bases in between. The CDR3 coding sequence is TGTGCCACCTGGAATGAAAAACTGTTTTTT. As protein: CATWNEKLFF.

The chain employs TRBV11-3 and TRBJ2-7; TRBD1 might be the D (6 bases). Trimming cost V 5 bases and J 2 bases, with 13 bases left between them. The germline V gene has CDR1 SGHNT and CDR2 YENEEA. This CDR3 is built from 14 residues. The CDR3 loop is CASSTYDRPYEQYF. CDR3 nucleotides: TGTGCCAGCAGCACATATGACAGGCCCTACGAGCAGTACTTC.

The chain is built from TRBV7-9 and TRBJ2-1; a weak D match, TRBD2 (7 bases). Germline values: CDR1 SEHNR, CDR2 FQNEAQ (reference sequence). V lost 1 base and J 3 bases, leaving 19 bases between the germline ends. The CDR3 loop spans 18 amino acids. DNA for the CDR3: TGTGCCAGCAGCTTAGTGGGGGGGCCATCATATCGCTACAATGAGCAGTTCTTC. Its translation: CASSLVGGPSYRYNEQFF.

The chain combines TRBV5-6 with TRBJ2-2; no definite D call. Trimming left V 1 base short and J 1 base short, with 14 bases between. In germline, CDR1 is SGHDT, CDR2 YYEEEE. This CDR3 is built from 17 residues. The DNA for the CDR3 is TGTGCCAGCAGCTTGCTCCTAAACGGGCGGAACACCGGGGAGCTGTTTTTT. This sequence encodes CASSLLLNGRNTGELFF.

The chain joins TRBV6-6 to TRBJ2-1; TRBD1 might be the D (6 bases). Germline lookup yields CDR1 MNHNY and CDR2 SVGAGI (reference sequence). The CDR3 totals 12 residues. Trimming shortened V by 9 bases and J by 7 bases, and 13 bases separated the two germline ends. The CDR3 reads CASGGQVNEQFF. The CDR3 coding sequence is TGTGCCAGTGGGGGCCAGGTTAATGAGCAGTTCTTC.

The chain has TRBV11-2 and TRBJ2-3; D may be TRBD2 (6 bases). Trimming cost V 7 bases and J 4 bases, with 12 bases left between them. The CDR3 has 13 amino acids. Germline loops: CDR1 SGHAT, CDR2 FQNNGV. The CDR3 loop reads CASNMDYSDTQYF. CDR3 coding DNA: TGTGCCAGCAACATGGACTATTCAGATACGCAGTATTTT.

The gene calls are TRBV4-3 and TRBJ1-2; D gene uncertain. CDR1 is LGHNA, CDR2 YSLEER, per germline. V was clipped by 0 bases and J by 6 bases, with 20 bases between them. The CDR3 runs to 17 residues. CDR3 bases: TGCGCCAGCAGCCAAGAAAACAGCCCCGGCATTCAGGATGGCTACACCTTC. It encodes CASSQENSPGIQDGYTF.

This clone was observed a handful of times. The chain employs TRBV19 and TRBJ1-1, with 9 positions matching TRBD1. Germline values: CDR1 LNHDA, CDR2 SQIVND (reference sequence). V lost 10 bases and J lost 5; bases outside the gene matches: 8. CDR3 length equals 13 residues. CDR3 in amino acids: CATNYRGHTEAFF. Written as DNA, the CDR3 is TGTGCCACAAATTACAGGGGGCATACTGAAGCTTTCTTT.

V usage is TRBV30 and J usage is TRBJ1-1, with unresolved D. The CDR3 runs 13 residues. V shed 2 bases and J shed 1 base, with 8 bases lying between them. Germline values: CDR1 GTSNPN, CDR2 SVGIG (reference sequence). Written as DNA, the CDR3 is TGTGCCTGGAGTTCGACCGGGAACACTGAAGCTTTCTTT. Protein: CAWSSTGNTEAFF.

This sequence joins TRBV5-1 and TRBJ2-5; D is undetermined. This CDR3 comprises 11 residues. The germline gives CDR1 SGHRS, CDR2 YFSETQ. The V gene lost 3 bases and the J gene lost 4 bases, with 4 bases spanning the gap. For the CDR3, the DNA is TGCGCCAGCAGCTATAGAGAGACCCAGTACTTC. This sequence encodes CASSYRETQYF.

CDR3 loop: CASSQIQGYEQYF. The CDR3 nucleotides are TGTGCCAGCAGTCAAATTCAGGGGTACGAGCAGTACTTC. This chain joins TRBV28 and TRBJ2-7, with D possibly being TRBD1 (6 bases). Looked up from germline, CDR1 is MDHEN and CDR2 is SYDVKM. The CDR3 has 13 amino acids. The ends were cut back, 5 bases at V and 4 bases at J, with 12 bases in the middle.